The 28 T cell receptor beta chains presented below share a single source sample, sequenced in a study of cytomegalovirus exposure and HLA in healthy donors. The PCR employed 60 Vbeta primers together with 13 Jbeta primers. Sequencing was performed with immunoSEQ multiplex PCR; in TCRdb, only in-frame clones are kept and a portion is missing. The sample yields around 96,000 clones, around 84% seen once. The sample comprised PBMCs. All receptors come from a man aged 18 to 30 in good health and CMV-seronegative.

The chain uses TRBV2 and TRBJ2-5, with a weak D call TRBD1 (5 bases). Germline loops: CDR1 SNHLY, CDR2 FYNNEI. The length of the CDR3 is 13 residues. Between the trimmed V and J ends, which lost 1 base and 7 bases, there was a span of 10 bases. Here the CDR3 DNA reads TGTGCCAGCAGTGAAGTGGGGCCCGGGACCCAGTACTTC. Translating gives CASSEVGPGTQYF.

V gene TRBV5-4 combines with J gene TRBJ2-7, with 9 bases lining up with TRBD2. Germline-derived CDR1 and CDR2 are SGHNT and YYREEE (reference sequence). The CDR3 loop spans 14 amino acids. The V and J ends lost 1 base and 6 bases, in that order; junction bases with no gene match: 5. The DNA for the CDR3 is TGTGCCAGCAGCTTGTACGGGACTAGCCGCGAGCAGTACTTC. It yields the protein CASSLYGTSREQYF.

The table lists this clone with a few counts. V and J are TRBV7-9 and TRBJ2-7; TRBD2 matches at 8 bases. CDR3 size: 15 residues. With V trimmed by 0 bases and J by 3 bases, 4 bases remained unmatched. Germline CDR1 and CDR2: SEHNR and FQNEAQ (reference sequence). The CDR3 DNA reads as TGTGCCAGCAGCTTAGCGGGGCGGGGGGTCTACGAGCAGTACTTC. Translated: CASSLAGRGVYEQYF.

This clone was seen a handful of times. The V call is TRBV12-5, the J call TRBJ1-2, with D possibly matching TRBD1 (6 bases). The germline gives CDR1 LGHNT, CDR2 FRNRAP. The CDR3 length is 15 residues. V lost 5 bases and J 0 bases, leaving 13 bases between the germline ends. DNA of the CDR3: TGTGCTAGTGGTCAAGGACAGTACCCTAACTATGGCTACACCTTC. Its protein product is CASGQGQYPNYGYTF.

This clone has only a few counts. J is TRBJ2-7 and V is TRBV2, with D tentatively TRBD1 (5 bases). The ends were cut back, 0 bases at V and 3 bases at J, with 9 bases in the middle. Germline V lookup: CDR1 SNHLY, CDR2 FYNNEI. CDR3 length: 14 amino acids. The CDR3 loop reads CASSEAATGYEQYF. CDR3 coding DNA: TGTGCCAGCAGTGAAGCGGCTACAGGCTACGAGCAGTACTTC.

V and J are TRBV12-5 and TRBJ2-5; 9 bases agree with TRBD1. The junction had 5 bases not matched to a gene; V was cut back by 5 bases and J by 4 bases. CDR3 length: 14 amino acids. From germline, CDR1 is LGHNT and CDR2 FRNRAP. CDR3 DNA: TGTGCTAGTGGTGGGATGACAGGGGGAGAGACCCAGTACTTC. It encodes CASGGMTGGETQYF. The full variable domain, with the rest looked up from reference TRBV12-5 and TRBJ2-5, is DARVTQTPRHKVTEMGQEVTMRCQPILGHNTVFWYRQTMMQGLELLAYFRNRAPLDDSGMPKDRFSAEMPDATLATLKIQPSEPRDSAVYFCASGGMTGGETQYFGPGTRLLVL.

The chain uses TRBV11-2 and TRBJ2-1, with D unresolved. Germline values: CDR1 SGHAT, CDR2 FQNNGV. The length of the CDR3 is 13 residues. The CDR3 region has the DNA TGTGCGTACCTTGCCCCCGGCCACGGGGAGCAGTTCTTC. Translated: CAYLAPGHGEQFF. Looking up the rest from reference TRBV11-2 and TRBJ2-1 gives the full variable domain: EAGVAQSPRYKIIEKRQSVAFWCNPISGHATLYWYQQILGQGPKLLIQFQNNGVVDDSQLPKDRFSAERLKGVDSTLKIQPAKLEDSAVYLCAYLAPGHGEQFFGPGTRLTVL.

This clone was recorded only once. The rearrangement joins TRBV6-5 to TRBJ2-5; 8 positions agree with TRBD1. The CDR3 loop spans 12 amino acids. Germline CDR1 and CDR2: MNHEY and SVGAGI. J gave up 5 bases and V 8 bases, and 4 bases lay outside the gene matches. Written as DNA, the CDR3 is TGTGCCAGCCGGACAGGGCTGGAGACCCAGTACTTC. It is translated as CASRTGLETQYF.

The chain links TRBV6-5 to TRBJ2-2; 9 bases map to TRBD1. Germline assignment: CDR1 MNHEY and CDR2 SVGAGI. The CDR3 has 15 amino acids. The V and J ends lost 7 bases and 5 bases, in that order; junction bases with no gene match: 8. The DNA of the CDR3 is TGTGCCAGCATATCGGGACAGGGCACTACCGGGGAGCTGTTTTTT. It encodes CASISGQGTTGELFF.

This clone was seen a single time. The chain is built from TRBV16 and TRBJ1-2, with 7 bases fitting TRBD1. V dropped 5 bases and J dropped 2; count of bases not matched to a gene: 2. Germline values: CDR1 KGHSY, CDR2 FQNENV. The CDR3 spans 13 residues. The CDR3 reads CASSTGQNYGYTF. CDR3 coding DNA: TGTGCCAGCAGCACGGGACAGAACTATGGCTACACCTTC.

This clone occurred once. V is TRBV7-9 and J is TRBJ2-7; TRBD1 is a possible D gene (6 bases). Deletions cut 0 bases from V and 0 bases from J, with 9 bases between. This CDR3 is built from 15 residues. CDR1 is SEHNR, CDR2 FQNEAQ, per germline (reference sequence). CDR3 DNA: TGTGCCAGCAGCTTAGCAGACAGGAGCTCCTACGAGCAGTACTTC. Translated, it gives CASSLADRSSYEQYF. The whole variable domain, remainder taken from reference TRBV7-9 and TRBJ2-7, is DTGVSQNPRHKITKRGQNVTFRCDPISEHNRLYWYRQTLGQGPEFLTYFQNEAQLEKSRLLSDRFSAERPKGSFSTLEIQRTEQGDSAMYLCASSLADRSSYEQYFGPGTRLTVT.

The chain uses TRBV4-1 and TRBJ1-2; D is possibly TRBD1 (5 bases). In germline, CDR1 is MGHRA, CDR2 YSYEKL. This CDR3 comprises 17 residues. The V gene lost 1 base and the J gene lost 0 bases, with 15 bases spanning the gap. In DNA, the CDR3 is TGCGCCAGCAGCCAAGTGACGGGACTATCCCCTAACTATGGCTACACCTTC. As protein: CASSQVTGLSPNYGYTF.

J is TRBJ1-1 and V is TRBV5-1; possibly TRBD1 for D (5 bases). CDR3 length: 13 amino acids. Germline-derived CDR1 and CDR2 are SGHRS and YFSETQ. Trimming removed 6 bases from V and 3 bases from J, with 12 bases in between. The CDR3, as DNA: TGCGCCAGCATGGAGGGGTCCTACACTGAAGCTTTCTTT. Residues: CASMEGSYTEAFF.

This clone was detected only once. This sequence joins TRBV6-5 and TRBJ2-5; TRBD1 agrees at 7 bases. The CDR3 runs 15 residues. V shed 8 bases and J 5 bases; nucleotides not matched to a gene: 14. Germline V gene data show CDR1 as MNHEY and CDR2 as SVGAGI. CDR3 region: CASRSQGQRGETQYF. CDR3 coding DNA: TGTGCCAGCCGTAGCCAGGGACAGAGGGGCGAGACCCAGTACTTC.

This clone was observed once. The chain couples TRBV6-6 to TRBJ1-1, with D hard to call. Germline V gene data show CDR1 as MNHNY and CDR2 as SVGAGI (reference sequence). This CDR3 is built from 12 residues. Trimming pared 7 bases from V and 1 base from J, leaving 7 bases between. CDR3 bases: TGTGCCAGCAATGCGGGGAACACTGAAGCTTTCTTT. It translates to CASNAGNTEAFF.

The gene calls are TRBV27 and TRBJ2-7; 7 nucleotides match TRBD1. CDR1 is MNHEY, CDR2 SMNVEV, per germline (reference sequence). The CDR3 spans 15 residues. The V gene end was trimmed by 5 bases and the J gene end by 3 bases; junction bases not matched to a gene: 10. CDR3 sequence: CASSPATGNYYEQYF. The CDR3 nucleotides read TGTGCCAGCAGTCCCGCGACAGGGAATTACTACGAGCAGTACTTC.

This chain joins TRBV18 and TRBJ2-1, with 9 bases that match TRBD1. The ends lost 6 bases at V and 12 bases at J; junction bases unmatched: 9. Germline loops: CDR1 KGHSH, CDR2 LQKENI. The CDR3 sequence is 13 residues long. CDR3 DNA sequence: TGTGCCAGCTCCACAGGGGGCGGAGGAAGGCAGTTCTTC. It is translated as CASSTGGGGRQFF.

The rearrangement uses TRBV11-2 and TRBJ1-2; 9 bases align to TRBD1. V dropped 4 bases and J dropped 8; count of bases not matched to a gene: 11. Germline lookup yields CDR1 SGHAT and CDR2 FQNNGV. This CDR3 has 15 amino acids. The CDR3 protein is CASSSNRGRVKGYTF. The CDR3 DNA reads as TGTGCCAGCAGCTCAAACAGGGGGCGGGTAAAGGGCTACACCTTC.

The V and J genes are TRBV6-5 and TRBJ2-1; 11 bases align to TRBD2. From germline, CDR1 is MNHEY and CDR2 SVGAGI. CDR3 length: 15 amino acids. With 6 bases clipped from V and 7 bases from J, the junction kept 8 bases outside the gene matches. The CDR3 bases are TGTGCCAGCAGCGTTAGCGGGGGGGCCCCGAATGAGCAGTTCTTC. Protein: CASSVSGGAPNEQFF.

CDR3 in amino acids: CASSFGLAGALDTQYF. For the CDR3, the DNA is TGTGCCAGCAGCTTTGGACTAGCGGGGGCCCTAGATACGCAGTATTTT. The chain carries TRBV11-2 and TRBJ2-3; the match to TRBD2 covers 13 bases. Germline CDR1 reads SGHAT; CDR2 reads FQNNGV. The trim removed 3 bases at V and 5 bases at J, leaving 5 bases unmatched. The CDR3 has 16 amino acids. The entire variable domain, with the rest obtained from reference TRBV11-2 and TRBJ2-3, is as follows: EAGVAQSPRYKIIEKRQSVAFWCNPISGHATLYWYQQILGQGPKLLIQFQNNGVVDDSQLPKDRFSAERLKGVDSTLKIQPAKLEDSAVYLCASSFGLAGALDTQYFGPGTRLTVL.

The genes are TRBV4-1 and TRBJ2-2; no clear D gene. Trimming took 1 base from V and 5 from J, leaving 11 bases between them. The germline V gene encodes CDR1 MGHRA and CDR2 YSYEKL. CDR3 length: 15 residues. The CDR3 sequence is CASSQANPRTGELFF. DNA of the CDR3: TGCGCCAGCAGCCAAGCAAATCCTCGGACCGGGGAGCTGTTTTTT.

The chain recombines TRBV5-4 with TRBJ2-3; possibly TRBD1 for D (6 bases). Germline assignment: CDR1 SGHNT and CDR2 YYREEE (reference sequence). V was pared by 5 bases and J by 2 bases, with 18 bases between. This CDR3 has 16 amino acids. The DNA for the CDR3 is TGTGCCAGCAGTCTTCTATGGACAGTGTTCACAGATACGCAGTATTTT. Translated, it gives CASSLLWTVFTDTQYF.

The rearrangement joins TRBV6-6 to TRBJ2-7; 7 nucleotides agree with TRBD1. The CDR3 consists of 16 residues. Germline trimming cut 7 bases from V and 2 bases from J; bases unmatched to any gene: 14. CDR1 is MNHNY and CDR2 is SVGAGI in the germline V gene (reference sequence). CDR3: CASTPGGTGQTYEQYF. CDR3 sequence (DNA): TGTGCCAGCACCCCTGGGGGAACGGGACAGACCTACGAGCAGTACTTC.

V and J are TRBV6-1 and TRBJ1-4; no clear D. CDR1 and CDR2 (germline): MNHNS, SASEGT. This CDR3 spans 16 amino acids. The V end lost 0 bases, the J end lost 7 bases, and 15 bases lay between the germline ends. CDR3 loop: CASSEAGWQEGEKLFF. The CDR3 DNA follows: TGTGCCAGCAGTGAAGCGGGTTGGCAAGAGGGTGAAAAACTGTTTTTT.

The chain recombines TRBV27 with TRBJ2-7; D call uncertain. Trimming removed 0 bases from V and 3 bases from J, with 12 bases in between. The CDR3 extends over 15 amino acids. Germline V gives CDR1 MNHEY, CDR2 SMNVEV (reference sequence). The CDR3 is CASSLSVASYYEQYF. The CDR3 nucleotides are TGTGCCAGCAGTTTATCGGTAGCTTCCTACTACGAGCAGTACTTC.

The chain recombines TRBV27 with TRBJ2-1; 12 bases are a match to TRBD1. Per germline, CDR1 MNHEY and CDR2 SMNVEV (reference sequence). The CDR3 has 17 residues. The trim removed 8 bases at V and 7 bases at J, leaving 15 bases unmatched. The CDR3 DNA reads TGTGCCAGCGGAAAATTCCGGGACAGGGGGCTATTGAATGAGCAGTTCTTC. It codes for CASGKFRDRGLLNEQFF.

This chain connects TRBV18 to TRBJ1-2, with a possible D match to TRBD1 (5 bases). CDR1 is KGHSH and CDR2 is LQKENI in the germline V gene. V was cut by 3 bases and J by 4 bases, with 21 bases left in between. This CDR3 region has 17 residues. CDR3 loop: CASSPTVASGDIYGYTF. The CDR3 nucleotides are TGTGCCAGCTCACCGACAGTCGCTTCTGGGGATATCTATGGCTACACCTTC.

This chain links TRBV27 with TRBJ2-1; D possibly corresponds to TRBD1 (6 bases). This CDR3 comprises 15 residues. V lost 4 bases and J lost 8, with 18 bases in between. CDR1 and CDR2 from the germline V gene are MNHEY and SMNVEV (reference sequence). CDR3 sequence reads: CASSSRVRGRDEQFF. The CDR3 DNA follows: TGTGCCAGCAGTTCCAGGGTCAGGGGAAGGGATGAGCAGTTCTTC.